Listed below are T cell receptor beta chains from one sample, sequenced in a study of PD-1 blockade in classical Hodgkin lymphoma. The method was immunoSEQ multiplex PCR; TCRdb's version includes in-frame clones alone and lacks a portion of them. This table holds 15,000 or so clones, under 85% found once. The sample here was peripheral blood mononuclear cells (PBMCs), taken at baseline. These receptor sequences come from a human donor with classical Hodgkin lymphoma. The conserved cysteine and the conserved F or W are not part of the CDR3 here. The order of the fields is J gene, CDR3 length, V gene, CDR3 protein.

>TRBJ1-2|13|TRBV4-2
ASSHEDRMNYGYT
>TRBJ2-1|14|TRBV9
ASSLTSLAGAPEQF
>TRBJ2-3|15|TRBV5-1
ASSLGTSGGITDTQY
>TRBJ1-1|13|TRBV7-9
ASSPESTKNTEAF
>TRBJ2-3|16|TRBV14
ASSPIAGGPLYEDTQY
>TRBJ2-2|14|TRBV5-5
ASSSAQGAGTGELF
>TRBJ1-1|13|TRBV30
AWSVRGHTNTEAF
>TRBJ2-7|12|TRBV18
ASSPRSGRYEQY
>TRBJ1-1|10|TRBV6-1
ASKNRNTEAF
>TRBJ2-7|13|TRBV27
ASTSPGKGGNEQY
>TRBJ1-1|11|TRBV11-3
ASSSGGRTEAF
>TRBJ2-5|13|TRBV11-2
ASSFDRVGQETQY
>TRBJ1-1|11|TRBV5-5
ASSLTVYTEAF
>TRBJ1-5|14|TRBV2
ASSPLGAGPKQPQH
>TRBJ2-5|11|TRBV7-2
ASSSLFTETQY
>TRBJ2-7|11|TRBV18
ASSPISDYEQY
>TRBJ2-3|12|TRBV19
ASSIGQSTDTQY
>TRBJ2-7|11|TRBV25-1
ASTPGPRYEQY
>TRBJ1-1|12|TRBV9
ASSVGPPNTEAF
>TRBJ2-7|9|TRBV6-6
VSGPPREQY
>TRBJ2-7|12|TRBV11-2
ASSPHPTDYEQY
>TRBJ2-7|11|TRBV6-5
ASSRQGTNEQY
>TRBJ2-6|12|TRBV25-1
ASSAGSGANVLT
>TRBJ2-7|10|TRBV28
ASSAPGGEQY
>TRBJ2-2|13|TRBV6-6
ASSHQREGAGELF
>TRBJ1-1|13|TRBV19
ASSVWAVANTEAF
>TRBJ2-7|12|TRBV5-6
ASSGRDTDYEQY
>TRBJ1-2|13|TRBV27
ASSPGGSGGYGYT
>TRBJ1-1|11|TRBV28
ASSLAGAAEAF
>TRBJ2-2|15|TRBV19
ASSINGVGGNTGELF
>TRBJ2-6|19|TRBV18
ASSPGSAPWTGGSGANVLT
>TRBJ2-1|13|TRBV19
APIKGLPSYNEQF
>TRBJ1-2|12|TRBV18
ASSPQEGSYGYT
>TRBJ2-1|13|TRBV5-1
ASRLSGGLYNEQF
>TRBJ1-2|11|TRBV2
ASSGTANYGYT
>TRBJ1-2|12|TRBV7-6
ASSSGEANYGYT
>TRBJ1-6|17|TRBV11-2
ASSLSTPGTGGSGSPLH
>TRBJ2-2|11|TRBV9
ASSRGDAGELF
>TRBJ1-1|11|TRBV2
ASGKAPNTEAF
>TRBJ2-3|15|TRBV7-6
ASSPRPGTVGTDTQY
>TRBJ2-7|11|TRBV28
ASSRLSPYEQY
>TRBJ2-1|14|TRBV13
ASSLGRDSPYNEQF
>TRBJ1-1|12|TRBV29-1
SVITFGGSTEAF
>TRBJ2-3|14|TRBV11-2
ASSEAGGLATDTQY
>TRBJ2-5|12|TRBV7-2
ASSSWAGAETQY
>TRBJ1-5|11|TRBV25-1
ASARQGSQPQH
>TRBJ2-1|13|TRBV13
ASSFGGLADNEQF
>TRBJ1-5|11|TRBV2
ASSRQGNQPQH
>TRBJ2-2|10|TRBV9
ASSVGNGELF
>TRBJ2-7|11|TRBV5-1
ASKGQGSYEQY
>TRBJ2-7|11|TRBV5-1
ASSLGSSYEQY
>TRBJ2-1|13|TRBV19
ASSIGLVAADEQF
>TRBJ2-5|15|TRBV4-1
ASSQTPGQASQETQY
>TRBJ1-5|12|TRBV18
ASSPTGYFQPQH
>TRBJ2-7|13|TRBV9
ASSLGLAGVYEQY